The 15 T cell receptor beta chains below were found in one sample sequenced in a study of blood T cell repertoires in COVID-19. This table comes from immunoSEQ multiplex PCR, and its TCRdb copy is limited to in-frame clones, with some not included. The table shows 80,000 or so clones, with about 76% occurring only once. The material sequenced was peripheral blood. These receptor sequences come from an elderly man with acute or convalescent COVID-19.

The rearrangement uses TRBV18 and TRBJ2-2; 10 positions match TRBD1. The CDR3 runs to 15 residues. The J segment lost 5 bases and the V segment lost 3 bases, leaving 3 bases of the junction unmatched. The germline CDR1 and CDR2 sequences are KGHSH and LQKENI. The CDR3 region has the DNA TGTGCCAGCTCACCGGGACAGGGGAGAACCGGGGAGCTGTTTTTT. Its protein product is CASSPGQGRTGELFF.

This chain uses TRBV6-6 with TRBJ2-7, with a possible D match to TRBD2 (5 bases). Germline V gene data show CDR1 as MNHNY and CDR2 as SVGAGI (reference sequence). The CDR3 is made up of 14 amino acids. V was trimmed by 0 bases and J by 0 bases, leaving 6 bases between them. DNA for the CDR3: TGTGCCAGCAGTTACTCCGGGAACTCCTACGAGCAGTACTTC. Translating it yields CASSYSGNSYEQYF.

The V call is TRBV5-4, the J call TRBJ2-2; 10 bases fit TRBD2. V gave up 5 bases and J gave up 1 base; unmatched junction bases: 5. The length of the CDR3 is 16 residues. Germline V CDR1 and CDR2: SGHNT, YYREEE (reference sequence). This CDR3 is CASSSGLAMNTGELFF. In nucleotides, the CDR3 is TGTGCCAGCAGTTCGGGACTAGCGATGAACACCGGGGAGCTGTTTTTT.

The V call is TRBV20-1, the J call TRBJ1-2; TRBD1 aligns across 8 bases. The CDR3 runs 17 residues. V shed 3 bases and J 0 bases; nucleotides not matched to a gene: 12. Germline CDR1 is DFQATT and CDR2 is SNEGSKA (reference sequence). The DNA of the CDR3 is TGCAGTGCTAGTCATTTACAAGGGACAGGATCTAACTATGGCTACACCTTC. Protein: CSASHLQGTGSNYGYTF.

The table lists this clone with a count of one. The chain links TRBV6-5 to TRBJ2-3; D ambiguous. The CDR3 runs to 14 residues. V was cut by 3 bases and J by 0 bases, with 7 bases left in between. Germline V lookup: CDR1 MNHEY, CDR2 SVGAGI. The CDR3 loop is CASSYQLSTDTQYF. In DNA, the CDR3 is TGTGCCAGCAGTTATCAACTCAGCACAGATACGCAGTATTTT.

Here the CDR3 DNA reads TGTGCCAGTACTCTCAACAGTTGGGCCGGCTACACCTTC. Its translation is CASTLNSWAGYTF. The chain joins TRBV19 to TRBJ1-2; no firm D call. Germline loops: CDR1 LNHDA, CDR2 SQIVND (reference sequence). Trimming stripped 7 bases from V and 8 bases from J, with 17 bases between. The CDR3 is 13 amino acids.

This chain connects TRBV13 to TRBJ2-7; D possibly corresponds to TRBD2 (5 bases). The CDR3 is made up of 14 amino acids. Germline loops: CDR1 PRHDT, CDR2 FYEKMQ (reference sequence). V was clipped by 1 base and J by 0 bases, with 7 bases between them. CDR3 coding DNA: TGTGCCAGCAGCTTAGCGGGGAGCTCCTACGAGCAGTACTTC. Translated, it gives CASSLAGSSYEQYF.

The CDR3 spells CASSRLAGVRGEQYF. The DNA for the CDR3 is TGTGCCAGCAGCCGACTAGCGGGGGTCCGGGGTGAGCAGTACTTC. This chain connects TRBV14 to TRBJ2-7; TRBD2 aligns across 12 bases. The J segment lost 7 bases and the V segment lost 4 bases, leaving 8 bases of the junction unmatched. Germline CDR1 is SGHDN and CDR2 is FVKESK. The CDR3 consists of 15 residues.

The V call is TRBV10-3, the J call TRBJ2-3, with TRBD2 matching 11 bases. Germline CDR1 is ENHRY and CDR2 is SYGVKD. The V and J ends lost 9 bases and 1 base, in that order; junction bases with no gene match: 6. This CDR3 has 15 amino acids. CDR3 coding DNA: TGTGCCATGGCCGGGACTAGCGGACGCACAGATACGCAGTATTTT. Protein: CAMAGTSGRTDTQYF.

This chain connects TRBV18 to TRBJ2-5; D call uncertain. This CDR3 contains 14 residues. Trimming removed 2 bases from V and 1 base from J, with 8 bases in between. The germline CDR1 and CDR2 sequences are KGHSH and LQKENI. The CDR3 DNA is TGTGCCAGCTCACCAACCAGTATCCAAGAGACCCAGTACTTC. This codes for CASSPTSIQETQYF.

V is TRBV5-1 and J is TRBJ2-7; possibly TRBD2 for D (5 bases). CDR3 length: 15 amino acids. Germline loops: CDR1 SGHRS, CDR2 YFSETQ. The V gene lost 4 bases and the J gene lost 1 base, with 15 bases spanning the gap. The CDR3 DNA sequence: TGCGCCAGCAGCCTTCGGACTGCCTCTTCCTACGAGCAGTACTTC. This encodes CASSLRTASSYEQYF.

The chain couples TRBV6-5 to TRBJ1-2; TRBD1 matches 9 bases. The trim removed 7 bases at V and 6 bases at J, leaving 9 bases unmatched. The CDR3 runs to 14 residues. CDR1 and CDR2 (germline): MNHEY, SVGAGI. Here the CDR3 reads CASTKTGGLNGYTF. As DNA, the CDR3 is TGTGCCAGCACCAAGACAGGGGGATTGAATGGCTACACCTTC.

This chain uses TRBV25-1 with TRBJ1-6; TRBD1 aligns across 7 bases. The germline V gene encodes CDR1 MGHDK and CDR2 SYGVNS. CDR3 length: 16 amino acids. The V and J ends lost 4 bases and 7 bases, in that order; junction bases with no gene match: 10. DNA of the CDR3: TGTGCCAGCAGTGCCACGACAGGGCCGGGGAATTCACCCCTCCACTTT. Protein: CASSATTGPGNSPLHF.

The chain combines TRBV19 with TRBJ2-2; no reliable D call. V was shortened by 5 bases and J by 2 bases, with 6 bases between the two germline ends. This CDR3 has 13 amino acids. Germline V gives CDR1 LNHDA, CDR2 SQIVND (reference sequence). The CDR3 loop is CASSLVNTGELFF. The CDR3 DNA reads as TGTGCCAGTAGTCTAGTAAACACCGGGGAGCTGTTTTTT.

The chain carries TRBV6-5 and TRBJ1-5, with TRBD1 matching over 9 bases. J lost 4 bases, V lost 6 bases, and 1 base had no gene match. Germline V gene data show CDR1 as MNHEY and CDR2 as SVGAGI. The CDR3 totals 13 residues. The DNA of the CDR3 is TGTGCCAGCAGAGGACAGGGGAATCAGCCCCAGCATTTT. This sequence encodes CASRGQGNQPQHF.